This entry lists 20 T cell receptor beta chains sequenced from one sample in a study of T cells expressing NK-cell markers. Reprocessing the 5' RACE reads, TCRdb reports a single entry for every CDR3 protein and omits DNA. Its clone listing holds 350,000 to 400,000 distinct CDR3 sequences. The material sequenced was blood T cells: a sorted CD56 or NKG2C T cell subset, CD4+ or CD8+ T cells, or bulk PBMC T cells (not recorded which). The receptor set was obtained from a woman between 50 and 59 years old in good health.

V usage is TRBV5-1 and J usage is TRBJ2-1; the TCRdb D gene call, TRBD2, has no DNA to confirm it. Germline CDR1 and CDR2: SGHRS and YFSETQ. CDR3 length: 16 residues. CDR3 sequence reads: CASSLAVPGPNNEQFF.

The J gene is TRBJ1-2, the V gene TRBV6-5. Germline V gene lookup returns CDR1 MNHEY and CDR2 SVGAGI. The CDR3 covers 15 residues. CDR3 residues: CASSYSPETNYGYTF.

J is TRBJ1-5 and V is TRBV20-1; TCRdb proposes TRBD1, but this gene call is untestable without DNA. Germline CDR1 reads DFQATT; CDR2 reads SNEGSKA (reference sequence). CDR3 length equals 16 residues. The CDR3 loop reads CSARETSEGSNQPQHF.

CDR3 sequence: CASSQDPGIQSPLHF. The V call is TRBV4-1, the J call TRBJ1-6; the TCRdb call, TRBD1, lacks DNA for checking. From germline, CDR1 is MGHRA and CDR2 YSYEKL. This CDR3 spans 15 amino acids.

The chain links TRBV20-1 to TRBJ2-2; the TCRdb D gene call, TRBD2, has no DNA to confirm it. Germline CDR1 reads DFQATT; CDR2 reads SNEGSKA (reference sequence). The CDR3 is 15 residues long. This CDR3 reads CSAMLAGGISGELFF.

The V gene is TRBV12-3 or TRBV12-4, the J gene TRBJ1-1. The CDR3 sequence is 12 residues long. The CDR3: CASSSQDTHAFF.

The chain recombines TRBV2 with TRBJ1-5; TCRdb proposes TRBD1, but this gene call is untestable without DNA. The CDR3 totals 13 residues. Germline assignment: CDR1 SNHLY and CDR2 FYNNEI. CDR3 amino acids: CASRQGPNQPQHF.

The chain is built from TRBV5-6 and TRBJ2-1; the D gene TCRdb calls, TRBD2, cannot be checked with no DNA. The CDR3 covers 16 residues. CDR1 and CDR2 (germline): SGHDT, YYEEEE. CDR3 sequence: CASSLAGLAGAGEQFF.

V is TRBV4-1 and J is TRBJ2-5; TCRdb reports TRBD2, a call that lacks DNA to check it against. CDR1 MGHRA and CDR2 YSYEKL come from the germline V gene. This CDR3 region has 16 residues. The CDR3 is CASSQGSRANKETQYF.

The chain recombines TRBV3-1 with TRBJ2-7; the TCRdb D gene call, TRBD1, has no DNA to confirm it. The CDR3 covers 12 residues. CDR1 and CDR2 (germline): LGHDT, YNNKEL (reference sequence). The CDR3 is CASSPPQGRQYF.

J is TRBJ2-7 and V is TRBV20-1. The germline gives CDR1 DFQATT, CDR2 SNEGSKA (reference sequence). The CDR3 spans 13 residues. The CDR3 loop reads CSASKEAAYEQYF.

The CDR3 here is CSASTAGGIGAKNIQYF. The chain is built from TRBV20-1 and TRBJ2-4; no DNA is available, so the TRBD2 call from TCRdb remains unchecked. There are 17 residues in the CDR3. The germline V gene has CDR1 DFQATT and CDR2 SNEGSKA (reference sequence).

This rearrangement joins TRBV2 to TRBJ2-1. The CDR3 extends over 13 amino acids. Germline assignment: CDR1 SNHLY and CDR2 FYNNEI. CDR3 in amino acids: CASGNAREREQFF. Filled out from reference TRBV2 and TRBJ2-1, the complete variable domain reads EPEVTQTPSHQVTQMGQEVILRCVPISNHLYFYWYRQILGQKVEFLVSFYNNEISEKSEIFDDQFSVERPDGSNFTLKIRSTKLEDSAMYFCASGNAREREQFFGPGTRLTVL.

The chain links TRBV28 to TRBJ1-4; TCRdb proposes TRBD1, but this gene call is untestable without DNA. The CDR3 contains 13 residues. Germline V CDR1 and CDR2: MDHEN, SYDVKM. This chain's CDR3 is CASKGRVAEKLFF.

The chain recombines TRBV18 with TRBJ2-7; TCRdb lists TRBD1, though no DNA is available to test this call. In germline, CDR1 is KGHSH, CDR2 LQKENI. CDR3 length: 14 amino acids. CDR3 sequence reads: CASSPPGTGYEQYF.

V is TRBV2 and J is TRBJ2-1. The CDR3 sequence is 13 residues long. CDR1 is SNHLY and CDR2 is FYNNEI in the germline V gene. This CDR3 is CASKGSSYNEQFF.

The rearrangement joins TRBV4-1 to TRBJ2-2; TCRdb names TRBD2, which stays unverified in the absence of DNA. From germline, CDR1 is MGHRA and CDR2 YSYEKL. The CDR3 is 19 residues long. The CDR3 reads CASSPPMGLAGKSTGELFF.

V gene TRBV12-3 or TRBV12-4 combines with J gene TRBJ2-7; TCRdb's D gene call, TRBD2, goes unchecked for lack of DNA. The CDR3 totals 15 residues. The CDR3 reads CASSFGSGGTYEQYF.

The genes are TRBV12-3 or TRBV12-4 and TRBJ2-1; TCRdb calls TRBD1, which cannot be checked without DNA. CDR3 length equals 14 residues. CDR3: CASSRDRGGNEQFF.

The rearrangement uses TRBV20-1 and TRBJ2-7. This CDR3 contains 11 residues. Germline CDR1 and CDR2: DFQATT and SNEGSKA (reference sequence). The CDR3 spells CSAYGPPAQYF.